The clone carrying this TCR beta chain was counted ten times or more. Its specificity is not known. TCRdb re-derived calls from the 5' RACE reads in MiXCR, one entry per CDR3 protein. The sample lists 36,000 or so distinct CDR3 sequences, less than 5.5% seen once, with under 30% in the top ten. These data are taken from a study of spatial heterogeneity in lung cancer. Study information: The mean occurrence of each unique TCR and UMI combination in raw reads exceeded eight.

Study outcomes and limitations: Follow-up blood showed ubiquitous expanded tumor TCRs less than blood at resection did.

The CDR3 is 16 residues long. CDR1 MDHEN and CDR2 SYDVKM come from the germline V gene. Deletions cut 2 bases from V and 4 bases from J, with 17 bases between. The time point is: sample taken at primary tumor resection. Frozen PBMC, nontumor lung or tumor provided whole RNA, which was sequenced unsorted. The approximately 69 donors had untreated early-stage non-small cell lung cancer. This receptor was taken from a female donor with early-stage non-small cell lung cancer. The chain combines TRBV28 with TRBJ1-1; D gene uncertain. The source material was PBMCs, sampled at surgery. The CDR3 sequence: CASSLRREGSATEAFF. In nucleotides, the CDR3 is TGTGCCAGCAGTTTACGGCGTGAGGGTTCCGCCACTGAAGCTTTCTTT.